This T cell receptor beta chain was found in a study of blood T cell repertoires in COVID-19. Background on the study: In each case, the material was cDNA or gDNA derived from T cells, B-cell-depleted T cells, or PBMCs.

TCRdb keeps only in-frame clones here, not all; method: immunoSEQ multiplex PCR. The table lists tens of thousands of clones, approximately 79% of them singletons. The CDR3 sequence is 13 residues long. After removal of 5 bases from V and 13 bases from J, the junction contained 11 bases not matched to a gene. Germline CDR1 SEHNR, CDR2 FQNEAQ (reference sequence). The specimen sequenced was peripheral blood. The rearrangement joins TRBV7-9 to TRBJ2-1; 7 bases line up with TRBD2. The origin of this receptor is a human donor in a cohort sampled during active COVID-19. The CDR3: CASSQPGRGGQFF. CDR3 bases: TGTGCCAGCAGCCAACCCGGACGCGGGGGACAGTTCTTC. The full variable domain, its missing parts supplied by reference TRBV7-9 and TRBJ2-1, is DTGVSQNPRHKITKRGQNVTFRCDPISEHNRLYWYRQTLGQGPEFLTYFQNEAQLEKSRLLSDRFSAERPKGSFSTLEIQRTEQGDSAMYLCASSQPGRGGQFFGPGTRLTVL.